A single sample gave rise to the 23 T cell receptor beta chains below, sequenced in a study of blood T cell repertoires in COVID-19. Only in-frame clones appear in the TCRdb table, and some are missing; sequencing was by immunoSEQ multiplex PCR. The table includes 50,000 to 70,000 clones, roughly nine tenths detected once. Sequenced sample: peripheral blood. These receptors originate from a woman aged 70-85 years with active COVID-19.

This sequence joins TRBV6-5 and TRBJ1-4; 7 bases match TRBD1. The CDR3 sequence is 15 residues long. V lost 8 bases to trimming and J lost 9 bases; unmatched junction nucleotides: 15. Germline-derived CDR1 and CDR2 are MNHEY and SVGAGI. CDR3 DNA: TGTGCCAGCTCTAGAAATGGACAGGCCATGAAAAAACTGTTTTTT. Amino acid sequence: CASSRNGQAMKKLFF.

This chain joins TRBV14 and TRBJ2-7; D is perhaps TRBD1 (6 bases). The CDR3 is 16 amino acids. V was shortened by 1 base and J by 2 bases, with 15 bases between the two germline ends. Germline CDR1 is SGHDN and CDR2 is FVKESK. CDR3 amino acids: CASSQAVGGETYEQYF. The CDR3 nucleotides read TGTGCCAGCAGCCAAGCAGTTGGGGGCGAAACCTACGAGCAGTACTTC. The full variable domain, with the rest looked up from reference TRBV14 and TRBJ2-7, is EAGVTQFPSHSVIEKGQTVTLRCDPISGHDNLYWYRRVMGKEIKFLLHFVKESKQDESGMPNNRFLAERTGGTYSTLKVQPAELEDSGVYFCASSQAVGGETYEQYFGPGTRLTVT.

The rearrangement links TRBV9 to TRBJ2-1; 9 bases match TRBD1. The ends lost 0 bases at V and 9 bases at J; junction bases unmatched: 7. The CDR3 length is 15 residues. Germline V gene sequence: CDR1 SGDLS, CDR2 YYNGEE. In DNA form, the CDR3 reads TGTGCCAGCAGCGTAGGCTCGGGGACAGGGATTGAGCAGTTCTTC. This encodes CASSVGSGTGIEQFF.

The DNA for the CDR3 is TGTGCCAGCACCCGAGGGGGTAGCACAGATACGCAGTATTTT. This gives the protein CASTRGGSTDTQYF. The gene calls are TRBV6-6 and TRBJ2-3; D perhaps matches TRBD1 (6 bases). The CDR3 is 14 residues long. The V end was cut by 7 bases, the J end by 0 bases, with 11 bases between. The germline CDR1 and CDR2 sequences are MNHNY and SVGAGI (reference sequence).

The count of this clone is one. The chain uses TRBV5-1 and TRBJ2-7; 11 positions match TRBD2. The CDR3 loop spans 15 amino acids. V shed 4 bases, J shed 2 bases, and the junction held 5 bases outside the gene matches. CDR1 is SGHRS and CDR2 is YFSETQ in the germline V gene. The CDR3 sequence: CASSPLLAGAYEQYF. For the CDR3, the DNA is TGCGCCAGCAGCCCTTTACTAGCGGGAGCCTACGAGCAGTACTTC.

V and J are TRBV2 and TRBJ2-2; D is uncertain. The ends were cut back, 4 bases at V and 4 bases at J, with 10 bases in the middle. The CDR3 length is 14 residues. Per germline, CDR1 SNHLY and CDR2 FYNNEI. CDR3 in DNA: TGTGCCAGCAGTGGAGAACGCGGCACCGGGGAGCTGTTTTTT. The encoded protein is CASSGERGTGELFF.

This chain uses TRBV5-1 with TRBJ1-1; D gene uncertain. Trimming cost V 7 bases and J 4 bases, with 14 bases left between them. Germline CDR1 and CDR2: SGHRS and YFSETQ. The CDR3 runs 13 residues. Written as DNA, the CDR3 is TGCGCCAGCTCTTCTAGCTGGGGCACTGAAGCTTTCTTT. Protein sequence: CASSSSWGTEAFF.

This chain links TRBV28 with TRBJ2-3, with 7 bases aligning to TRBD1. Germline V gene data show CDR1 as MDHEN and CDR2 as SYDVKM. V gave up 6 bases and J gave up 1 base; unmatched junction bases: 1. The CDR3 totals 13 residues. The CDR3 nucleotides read TGTGCCAGCAGAGGGGGCGGCACAGATACGCAGTATTTT. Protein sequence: CASRGGGTDTQYF.

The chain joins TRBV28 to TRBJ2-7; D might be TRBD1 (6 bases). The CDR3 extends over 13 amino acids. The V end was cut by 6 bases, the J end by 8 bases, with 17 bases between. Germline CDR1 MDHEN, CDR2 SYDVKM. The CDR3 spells CASRPGQPTKQYF. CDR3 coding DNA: TGTGCCAGCAGACCGGGACAACCTACGAAGCAGTACTTC.

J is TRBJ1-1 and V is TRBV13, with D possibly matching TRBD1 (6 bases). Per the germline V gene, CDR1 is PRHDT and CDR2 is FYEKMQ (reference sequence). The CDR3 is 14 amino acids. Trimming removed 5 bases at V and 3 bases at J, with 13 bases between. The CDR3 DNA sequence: TGTGCCAGCAGCGCCACAGGGTTCGACACTGAAGCTTTCTTT. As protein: CASSATGFDTEAFF.

CDR3 DNA: TGTGCCAGCAGCGTAGCTCCAGGGGCTGGGGCCAACGTCCTGACTTTC. This codes for CASSVAPGAGANVLTF. V usage is TRBV9 and J usage is TRBJ2-6; perhaps TRBD1 as D (6 bases). The CDR3 loop spans 16 amino acids. V lost 0 bases, J lost 2 bases, and 9 bases lay in between. Germline V lookup: CDR1 SGDLS, CDR2 YYNGEE.

The DNA of the CDR3 is TGTGCCAGCAGCTCCGGCGGGGGACTACAAGAGACCCAGTACTTC. It yields the protein CASSSGGGLQETQYF. The rearrangement joins TRBV5-4 to TRBJ2-5; TRBD2 aligns across 7 bases. V was clipped by 3 bases and J by 2 bases; unmatched bases: 7. Germline V gene sequence: CDR1 SGHNT, CDR2 YYREEE (reference sequence). The CDR3 totals 15 residues.

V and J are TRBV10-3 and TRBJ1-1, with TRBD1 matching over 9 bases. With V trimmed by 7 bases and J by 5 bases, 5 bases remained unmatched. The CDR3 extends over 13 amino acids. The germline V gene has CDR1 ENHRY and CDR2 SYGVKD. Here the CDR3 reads CAITPDRGTEAFF. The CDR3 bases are TGTGCCATCACCCCGGACAGGGGAACTGAAGCTTTCTTT.

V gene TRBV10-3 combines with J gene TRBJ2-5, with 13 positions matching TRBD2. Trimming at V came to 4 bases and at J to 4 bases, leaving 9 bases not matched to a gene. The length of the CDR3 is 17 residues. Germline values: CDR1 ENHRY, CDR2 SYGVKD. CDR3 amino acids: CAISGPGLAGEGETQYF. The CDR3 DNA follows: TGTGCCATCAGTGGCCCCGGACTAGCGGGGGAGGGAGAGACCCAGTACTTC.

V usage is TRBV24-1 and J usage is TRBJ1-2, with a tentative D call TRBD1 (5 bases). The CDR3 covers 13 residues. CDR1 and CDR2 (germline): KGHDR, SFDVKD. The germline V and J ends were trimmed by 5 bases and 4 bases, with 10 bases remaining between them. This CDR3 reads CATSGGGAYGYTF. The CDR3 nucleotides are TGTGCCACCAGTGGTGGAGGGGCCTATGGCTACACCTTC.

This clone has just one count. This CDR3 reads CASVQGRNEKLFF. In DNA, the CDR3 is TGTGCCAGCGTACAGGGGCGTAATGAAAAACTGTTTTTT. The V call is TRBV19, the J call TRBJ1-4; 7 bases align to TRBD1. The CDR3 is 13 residues long. Germline V gives CDR1 LNHDA, CDR2 SQIVND (reference sequence). With 9 bases clipped from V and 4 bases from J, the junction kept 5 bases outside the gene matches.

CDR3 in amino acids: CASSRAGTGTYEQYF. The CDR3 DNA reads as TGTGCCAGCAGCCGAGCCGGGACAGGGACCTACGAGCAGTACTTC. The rearrangement links TRBV7-8 to TRBJ2-7; TRBD1 matches 9 bases. Per germline, CDR1 SGHVS and CDR2 FQNEAQ. J gave up 2 bases and V 5 bases, and 7 bases lay outside the gene matches. The CDR3 is made up of 15 amino acids.

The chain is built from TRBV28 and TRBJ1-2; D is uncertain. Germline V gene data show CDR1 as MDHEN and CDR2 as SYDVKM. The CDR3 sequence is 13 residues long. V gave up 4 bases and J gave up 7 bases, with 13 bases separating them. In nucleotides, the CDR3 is TGTGCCAGCAGTTCCGGCGACCTAGGTGGCTACACCTTC. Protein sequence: CASSSGDLGGYTF.

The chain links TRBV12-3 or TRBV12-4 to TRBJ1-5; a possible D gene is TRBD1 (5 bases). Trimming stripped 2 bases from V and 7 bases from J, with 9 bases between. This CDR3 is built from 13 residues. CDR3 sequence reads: CASSLSTGQPQHF. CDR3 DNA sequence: TGTGCCAGCAGTTTATCCACAGGCCAGCCCCAGCATTTT.

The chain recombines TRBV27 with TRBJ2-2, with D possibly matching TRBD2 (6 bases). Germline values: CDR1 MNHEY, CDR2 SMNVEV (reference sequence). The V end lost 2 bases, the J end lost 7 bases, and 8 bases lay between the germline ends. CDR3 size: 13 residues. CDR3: CASSLGGFGELFF. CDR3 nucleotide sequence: TGTGCCAGCAGTTTAGGGGGGTTCGGGGAGCTGTTTTTT.

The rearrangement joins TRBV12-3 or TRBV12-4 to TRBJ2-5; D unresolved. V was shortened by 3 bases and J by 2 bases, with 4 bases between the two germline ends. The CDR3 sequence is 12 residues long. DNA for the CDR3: TGTGCCAGCAGTTTTTATCAAGAGACCCAGTACTTC. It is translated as CASSFYQETQYF.

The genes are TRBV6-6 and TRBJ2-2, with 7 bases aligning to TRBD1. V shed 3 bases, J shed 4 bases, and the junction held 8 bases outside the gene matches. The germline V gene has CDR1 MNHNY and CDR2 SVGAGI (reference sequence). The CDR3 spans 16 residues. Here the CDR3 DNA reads TGTGCCAGCAGTTATCGCGACAGGGTCGGCACCGGGGAGCTGTTTTTT. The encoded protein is CASSYRDRVGTGELFF.

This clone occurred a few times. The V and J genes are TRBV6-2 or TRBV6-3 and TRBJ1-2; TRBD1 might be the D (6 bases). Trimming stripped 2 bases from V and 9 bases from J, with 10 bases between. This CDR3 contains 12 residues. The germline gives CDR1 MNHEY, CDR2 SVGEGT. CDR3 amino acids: CASSYVGDSYTF. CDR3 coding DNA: TGTGCCAGCAGTTACGTAGGGGACAGCTACACCTTC.